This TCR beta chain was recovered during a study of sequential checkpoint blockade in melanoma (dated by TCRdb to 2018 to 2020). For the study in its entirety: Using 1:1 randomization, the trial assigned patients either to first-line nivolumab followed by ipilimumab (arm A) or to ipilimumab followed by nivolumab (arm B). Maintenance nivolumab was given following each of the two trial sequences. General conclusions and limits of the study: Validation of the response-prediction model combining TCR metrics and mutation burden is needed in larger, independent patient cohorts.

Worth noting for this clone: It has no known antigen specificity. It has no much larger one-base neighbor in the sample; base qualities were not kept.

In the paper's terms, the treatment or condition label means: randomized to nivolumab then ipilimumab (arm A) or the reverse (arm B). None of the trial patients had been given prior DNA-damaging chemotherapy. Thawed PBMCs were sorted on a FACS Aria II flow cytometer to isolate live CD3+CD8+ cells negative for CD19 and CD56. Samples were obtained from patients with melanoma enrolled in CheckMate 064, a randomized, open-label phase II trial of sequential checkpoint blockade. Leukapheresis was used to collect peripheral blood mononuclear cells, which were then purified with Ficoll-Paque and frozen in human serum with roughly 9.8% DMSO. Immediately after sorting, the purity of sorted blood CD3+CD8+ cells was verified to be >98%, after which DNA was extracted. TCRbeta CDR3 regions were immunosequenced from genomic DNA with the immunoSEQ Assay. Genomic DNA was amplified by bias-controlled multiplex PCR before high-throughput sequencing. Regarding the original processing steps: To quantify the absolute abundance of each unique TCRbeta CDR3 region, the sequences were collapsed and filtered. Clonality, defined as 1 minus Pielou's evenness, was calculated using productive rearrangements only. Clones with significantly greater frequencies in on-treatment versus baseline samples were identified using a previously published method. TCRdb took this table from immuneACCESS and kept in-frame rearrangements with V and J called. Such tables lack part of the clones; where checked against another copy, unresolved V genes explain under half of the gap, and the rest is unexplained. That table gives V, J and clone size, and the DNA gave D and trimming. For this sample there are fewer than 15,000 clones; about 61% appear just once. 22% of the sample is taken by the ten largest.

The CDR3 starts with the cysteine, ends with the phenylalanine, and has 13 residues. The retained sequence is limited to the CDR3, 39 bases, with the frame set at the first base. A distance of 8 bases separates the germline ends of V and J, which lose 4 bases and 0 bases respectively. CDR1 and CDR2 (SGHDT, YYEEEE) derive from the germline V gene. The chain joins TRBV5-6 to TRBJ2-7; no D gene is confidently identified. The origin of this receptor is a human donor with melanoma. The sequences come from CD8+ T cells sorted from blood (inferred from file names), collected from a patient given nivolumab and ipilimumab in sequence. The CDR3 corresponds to CASSGLNSYEQYF. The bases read TGTGCCAGCAGCGGCCTCAACTCCTACGAGCAGTACTTC. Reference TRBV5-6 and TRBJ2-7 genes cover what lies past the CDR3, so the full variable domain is DAGVTQSPTHLIKTRGQQVTLRCSPKSGHDTVSWYQQALGQGPQFIFQYYEEEERQRGNFPDRFSGHQFPNYSSELNVNALLLGDSALYLCASSGLNSYEQYFGPGTRLTVT.